A selection of T cell receptor beta chains follows, all from one sample in a study of T cell responses to AZD1222 COVID-19 vaccine. TCRdb keeps only in-frame clones here, not all; method: immunoSEQ multiplex PCR. The table has roughly 150,000 clones, roughly 82% seen once. Source: peripheral blood, taken on day 0 of AZD1222 vaccination. The receptors derive from an adult in good health. CDR3s include the opening cysteine and the closing phenylalanine or tryptophan. Fields, in order: D gene, V gene, J gene, clone size, CDR3 length, CDR3 DNA, CDR3 protein. D genes are given only for firm matches. Clone size appears in some rows only: once, few, many, or a class for an expanded clone.

>-|TRBV7-6|TRBJ2-1|-|16
TGTGCCAGCAGCTTCAGTTGGACAGTCTCCTACAATGAGCAGTTCTTC
CASSFSWTVSYNEQFF
>TRBD1|TRBV3-1/TRBV3-2|TRBJ1-2|-|16
TGTGCCAGCAGCCAAGAGGGGACAGGGACATACTATGGCTACACCTTC
CASSQEGTGTYYGYTF
>-|TRBV19|TRBJ2-2|once|14
TGTGCCAGTCGTAGAAGACAGAACACCGGGGAGCTGTTTTTT
CASRRRQNTGELFF
>TRBD1|TRBV19|TRBJ1-5|few|15
TGTGCCAGTAGTATAGGACAGGGTTCTTTTCAGCCCCAGCATTTT
CASSIGQGSFQPQHF
>-|TRBV5-1|TRBJ1-1|once|13
TGCGCCAGCAGCACCCTCCGGGAGTCCGAAGCTTTCTTT
CASSTLRESEAFF
>-|TRBV6-5|TRBJ2-7|-|14
TGTGCCAGCAGTTACGATAACAGTTACTACGAGCAGTACTTC
CASSYDNSYYEQYF
>TRBD1|TRBV30|TRBJ1-5|-|15
TGTGCCTGGAGTGTGACAGGGCTTAGCAATCAGCCCCAGCATTTT
CAWSVTGLSNQPQHF
>-|TRBV19|TRBJ1-2|-|13
TGTGCCAGTAGTTCCCCCTATAACTATGGCTACACCTTC
CASSSPYNYGYTF
>-|TRBV12-2|TRBJ2-7|-|15
TGTGCAAGTCGCGTTCACAGGGAGCCCCCCTACGAGCAGTACTTC
CASRVHREPPYEQYF
>TRBD1|TRBV5-6|TRBJ1-1|-|15
TGTGCCAGCAGCTTGTTGGCAGGGGGGAACACTGAAGCTTTCTTT
CASSLLAGGNTEAFF
>-|TRBV5-4|TRBJ1-2|-|15
TGTGCCAGCAGCTTAGGTGTAGAACCTAACTATGGCTACACCTTC
CASSLGVEPNYGYTF
>-|TRBV7-7|TRBJ1-1|-|13
TGTGCTAGCAGCTTCGCAGAGAACACTGAAGCTTTCTTT
CASSFAENTEAFF
>-|TRBV3-1/TRBV3-2|TRBJ1-5|-|13
TGTGCCAGCAGCCCTACGCTTGGGGAGCCCCAGCATTTT
CASSPTLGEPQHF
>-|TRBV6-5|TRBJ1-2|-|11
TGTGCCAGCGGCCCCGTTGGAGGCTACACCTTC
CASGPVGGYTF
>-|TRBV19|TRBJ1-4|-|16
TGTGCCACCCAGTCGCGGGGGTCCGCGGCCAATGAAAAACTGTTTTTT
CATQSRGSAANEKLFF
>-|TRBV19|TRBJ2-3|-|13
TGTGCCAGTAGTCTGGGGGCCACAGATACGCAGTATTTT
CASSLGATDTQYF
>-|TRBV9|TRBJ2-1|once|16
TGTGCCAGCAGCGACGACGAGGGCCAGAACTACAATGAGCAGTTCTTC
CASSDDEGQNYNEQFF
>-|TRBV2|TRBJ1-4|-|18
TGTGCCAGCAGCTCCCGGGGTTTGGCCGATGCAACTAATGAAAAACTGTTTTTT
CASSSRGLADATNEKLFF
>-|TRBV6-5|TRBJ1-2|-|14
TGTGCCAGCAGTTTCGACGGAGGTCTGAGGGGCTACACCTTC
CASSFDGGLRGYTF
>-|TRBV12-3/TRBV12-4|TRBJ1-1|-|13
TGTGCCAGCAGCGACCAGGGGAACACTGAAGCTTTCTTT
CASSDQGNTEAFF
>-|TRBV5-6|TRBJ1-1|-|14
TGTGCCAGCAGCTATCGCCTGACAGTCCGTGAAGCTTTCTTT
CASSYRLTVREAFF
>-|TRBV6-1|TRBJ2-7|-|15
TGTGCCAGCAGTGAAGCTGGGTTTAGGGTCTACGAGCAGTACTTC
CASSEAGFRVYEQYF
>TRBD2|TRBV9|TRBJ2-6|-|18
TGTGCCAGCAGCTCCCGGACTAGCGGGGGCACTGGGGCCAACGTCCTGACTTTC
CASSSRTSGGTGANVLTF